What follows are 5 T cell receptor beta chains derived from one specimen sequenced in a study of regulatory T cells in long-lasting Graves disease. HTBI primers from iRepertoire and Arm-PCR of CDR3 regions yielded the TCR beta libraries. TCRdb itself ran the multiplex PCR reads through MiXCR, one entry per CDR3 protein. The repertoire includes about 400,000 distinct CDR3 sequences, 20% to 25% of them detected once, and more than 20% sits in the top ten. Time point described: persistent/refractory GD, antithyroid drugs over 5 years with positive TRAb. Preparation of the TCR library used RNA extracted from PBMCs. The specimen was peripheral blood mononuclear cells (PBMCs), collected when the disease was refractory, from a patient treated with antithyroid drugs. The receptor set was obtained from a female donor with Graves disease.

This clonotype has more than one count but fewer than ten. The J gene is TRBJ1-1, the V gene TRBV6-1; tentative D call: TRBD1 (6 bases). Trimming took 8 bases from V and 1 from J, leaving 11 bases between them. This CDR3 contains 13 residues. The germline gives CDR1 MNHNS, CDR2 SASEGT. CDR3 amino acids: CASWRGGNTEAFF. The DNA for the CDR3 is TGTGCCAGCTGGAGGGGGGGGAACACTGAAGCTTTCTTT.

At least ten counts were recorded for this clonotype. The chain recombines TRBV27 with TRBJ1-6; D unresolved. Trimming pared 0 bases from V and 4 bases from J, leaving 16 bases between. The CDR3 length is 18 residues. Germline V gene lookup returns CDR1 MNHEY and CDR2 SMNVEV (reference sequence). The CDR3 spells CASSLSPPEEQYNSPLHF. The CDR3, as DNA: TGTGCCAGCAGTTTATCCCCCCCCGAAGAACAGTATAATTCACCCCTCCACTTT.

This clonotype was seen only a few times. The rearrangement joins TRBV4-2 to TRBJ1-2, with 7 bases matching TRBD1. J gave up 5 bases and V 0 bases, and 9 bases lay outside the gene matches. In germline, CDR1 is LGHNA, CDR2 YNFKEQ. This CDR3 has 16 amino acids. The DNA of the CDR3 is TGTGCCAGCAGCCAAGACGCCCGGGACAGAGGATATGGCTACACCTTC. It yields the protein CASSQDARDRGYGYTF.

This clonotype was counted at least ten times. This sequence joins TRBV7-2 and TRBJ2-7; no clear D. V lost 1 base and J lost 0, with 7 bases in between. This CDR3 is 14 amino acids long. Germline CDR1 and CDR2: SGHTA and FQGNSA. CDR3 protein: CASSLGWHSYEQYF. The CDR3 nucleotides are TGTGCCAGCAGCTTAGGGTGGCACTCCTACGAGCAGTACTTC.

This clonotype was detected ten times or more. The V call is TRBV11-2, the J call TRBJ2-1; D gene unclear. Germline CDR1 reads SGHAT; CDR2 reads FQNNGV. The V and J ends lost 1 base and 7 bases respectively, with 14 bases between them. CDR3 length: 15 amino acids. CDR3 in amino acids: CASSLGAGGVNEQFF. In DNA form, the CDR3 reads TGTGCCAGCAGCTTAGGTGCAGGTGGGGTGAATGAGCAGTTCTTC.